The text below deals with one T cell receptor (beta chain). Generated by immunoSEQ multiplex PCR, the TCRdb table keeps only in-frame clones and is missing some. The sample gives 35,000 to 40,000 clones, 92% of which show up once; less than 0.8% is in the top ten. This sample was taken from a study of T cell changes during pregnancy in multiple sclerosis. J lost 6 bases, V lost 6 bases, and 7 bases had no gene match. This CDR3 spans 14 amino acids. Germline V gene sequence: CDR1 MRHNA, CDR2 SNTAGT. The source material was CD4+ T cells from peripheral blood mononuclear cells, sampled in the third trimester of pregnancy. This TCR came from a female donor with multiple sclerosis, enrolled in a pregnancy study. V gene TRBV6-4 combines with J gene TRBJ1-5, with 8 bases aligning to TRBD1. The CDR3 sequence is CASSLTGGIQPQHF. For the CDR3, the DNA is TGTGCCAGCAGCCTTACAGGGGGTATTCAGCCCCAGCATTTT.